The following is a TCR beta chain sequence with its context. Its antigen is undetermined. These data come from a study of T cell repertoires in cytomegalovirus infection. Study-level background: HLA-B-restricted CMV epitopes that are well studied were used alongside recently identified HLA-C-restricted ones. Indications of both CMV infection and matching HLA type were provided by public TCR beta signatures.

A single record per CDR3 protein comes from TCRdb applying MiXCR to the reads. The sample lists fewer than 1,000,000 distinct CDR3 sequences, roughly 30% occurring once. The CDR3 totals 14 residues. Germline values: CDR1 SGDLS, CDR2 YYNGEE. The ends were cut back, 4 bases at V and 3 bases at J, with 13 bases in the middle. Whole-study findings and limits: Cumulated frequencies of public TCR beta families served to identify carriers of CMV plus the relevant HLA.

The receptor's source is a human donor in good health (CMV status not recorded). Some clones in this sample may be carry-over from other donors' samples. The rearrangement uses TRBV9 and TRBJ1-2; D is unresolved. Source: cultured CD8+ T cells from PBMCs, taken from culture after CMV antigen stimulation. The CDR3 bases are TGTGCCAGCAGCCCTGACGAGGGTCACTATGGCTACACCTTC. This codes for CASSPDEGHYGYTF.